Below, 13 T cell receptor beta chains from the same sample are listed, as sequenced in a study of PD-1 blockade in classical Hodgkin lymphoma. Measured with immunoSEQ multiplex PCR; TCRdb has only the in-frame clones, and not every one. The sample gives 6,000 to 7,500 clones, more than 70% of which show up once; approximately 46% is in the top ten. Time point noted: cycle 4 day 1 (C4D1), after six to seven weeks of nivolumab. All trial patients relapsed after autologous stem cell transplantation. This material consisted of peripheral blood mononuclear cells (PBMCs), taken before the fourth cycle of nivolumab. All receptors derive from a human donor with classical Hodgkin lymphoma.

The gene calls are TRBV7-2 and TRBJ1-1; D call uncertain. CDR3 length: 13 amino acids. Between the trimmed V and J ends, which lost 1 base and 2 bases, there was a span of 5 bases. CDR1 is SGHTA and CDR2 is FQGNSA in the germline V gene. CDR3 in amino acids: CASSLVANTEAFF. CDR3 sequence (DNA): TGTGCCAGCAGCTTAGTGGCTAACACTGAAGCTTTCTTT.

This rearrangement joins TRBV4-2 to TRBJ2-3; 7 bases align to TRBD2. Trimming at V came to 3 bases and at J to 0 bases, leaving 3 bases not matched to a gene. The CDR3 runs to 15 residues. Germline CDR1 is LGHNA and CDR2 is YNFKEQ. The CDR3 DNA sequence: TGTGCCAGCAGCCAGCTAGCGGATAGCACAGATACGCAGTATTTT. This translates into CASSQLADSTDTQYF.

Within the sample, this clone is large (0.1 to 1%). The CDR3 loop reads CASRVGRNTGELFF. As DNA, the CDR3 is TGTGCCAGCAGGGTCGGCAGAAACACCGGGGAGCTGTTTTTT. The chain combines TRBV4-2 with TRBJ2-2, with no clear D. The CDR3 contains 14 residues. From germline, CDR1 is LGHNA and CDR2 YNFKEQ. V gave up 6 bases and J gave up 2 bases, with 10 bases separating them.

In its sample, this clone was seen once. J is TRBJ2-1 and V is TRBV7-2; 9 nucleotides line up with TRBD2. The germline CDR1 and CDR2 sequences are SGHTA and FQGNSA. V trimming: 3 bases; J trimming: 4 bases; junction bases outside the gene matches: 4. This CDR3 spans 15 amino acids. For the CDR3, the DNA is TGTGCCAGCAGCTTGCTTAGCGGGAGTTACAATGAGCAGTTCTTC. This codes for CASSLLSGSYNEQFF.

V is TRBV5-6 and J is TRBJ1-2, with unresolved D. The CDR3 covers 14 residues. In germline, CDR1 is SGHDT, CDR2 YYEEEE. V shed 0 bases and J shed 2 bases, with 8 bases lying between them. Here the CDR3 reads CASSLAWENYGYTF. The CDR3 nucleotides are TGTGCCAGCAGCTTGGCCTGGGAAAACTATGGCTACACCTTC.

The chain combines TRBV19 with TRBJ1-5; 11 bases align to TRBD1. The CDR3 length is 16 residues. CDR1 LNHDA and CDR2 SQIVND come from the germline V gene (reference sequence). V gave up 10 bases and J gave up 3 bases; unmatched junction bases: 11. The CDR3 DNA is TGTGCCACCCGGACAGGGGGCTCTGTTAACAATCAGCCCCAGCATTTT. Amino acid sequence: CATRTGGSVNNQPQHF.

The chain couples TRBV28 to TRBJ2-7, with TRBD1 identical over 8 bases. Germline trimming cut 3 bases from V and 10 bases from J; bases unmatched to any gene: 5. The CDR3 sequence is 12 residues long. Germline V gene data show CDR1 as MDHEN and CDR2 as SYDVKM. DNA for the CDR3: TGTGCCAGCAGTTTTGGGACAGGAGTACAGTACTTC. It specifies CASSFGTGVQYF.

The chain employs TRBV19 and TRBJ2-1; D unresolved. The CDR3 loop spans 10 amino acids. CDR1 is LNHDA and CDR2 is SQIVND in the germline V gene (reference sequence). In DNA, the CDR3 is TGTGCAAGTGTGGGTAATGAGCAGTTCTTC. Protein sequence: CASVGNEQFF.

This chain uses TRBV19 with TRBJ1-5, with D maybe TRBD1 (6 bases). Germline V CDR1 and CDR2: LNHDA, SQIVND (reference sequence). This CDR3 has 15 amino acids. Trimming removed 3 bases at V and 4 bases at J, with 13 bases between. The CDR3 bases are TGTGCCAGTAGTATCGGCAGCAGGGGAAATCAGCCCCAGCATTTT. Its translation is CASSIGSRGNQPQHF.

The J gene is TRBJ2-5, the V gene TRBV12-5; the D is unclear. The CDR3 loop spans 13 amino acids. V was trimmed by 4 bases and J by 7 bases, leaving 13 bases between them. CDR1 is LGHNT, CDR2 FRNRAP, per germline. Written as DNA, the CDR3 is TGTGCTAGTGGTTCGGTCCCCCCGGGGACCCAGTACTTC. Translating gives CASGSVPPGTQYF.

This clone was detected once. The J gene is TRBJ1-1, the V gene TRBV5-1; D perhaps matches TRBD1 (6 bases). Germline V gives CDR1 SGHRS, CDR2 YFSETQ. Trimming stripped 2 bases from V and 4 bases from J, with 9 bases between. The CDR3 has 13 residues. This CDR3 is CASSFTGPTEAFF. DNA of the CDR3: TGCGCCAGCAGCTTTACAGGGCCCACTGAAGCTTTCTTT.

This chain connects TRBV4-3 to TRBJ1-6, with 7 bases aligning to TRBD1. J was trimmed by 9 bases and V by 6 bases; bases with no gene match: 8. Per germline, CDR1 LGHNA and CDR2 YSLEER. The CDR3 totals 14 residues. DNA of the CDR3: TGCGCCAGCAGTCTAGGGACAGAGGGTTCACCCCTCCACTTT. This codes for CASSLGTEGSPLHF.

This rearrangement joins TRBV19 to TRBJ1-1; D possibly corresponds to TRBD1 (5 bases). This CDR3 has 15 residues. Trimming took off 6 bases at V and 0 bases at J, with 14 bases between the two ends. CDR1 and CDR2 from the germline V gene are LNHDA and SQIVND (reference sequence). In DNA, the CDR3 is TGTGCCAGTAGACGCGCCGGGACGGTGAACACTGAAGCTTTCTTT. Translation: CASRRAGTVNTEAFF.